The 25 T cell receptor beta chains given below trace back to one sample, sequenced in a study of brain T cells in children with intractable seizures. Repertoires were generated with immunoSEQ multiplex PCR, while TCRdb's copy carries only in-frame clones and drops some. The sample has around 70,000 clones, about 92% seen once. The input for sequencing was peripheral blood, taken at surgery. The origin of the receptors is a boy under two years old with tuberous sclerosis and intractable seizures.

V usage is TRBV7-9 and J usage is TRBJ2-5, with 9 bases fitting TRBD2. Germline-derived CDR1 and CDR2 are SEHNR and FQNEAQ (reference sequence). The trim removed 0 bases at V and 2 bases at J, leaving 4 bases unmatched. CDR3 length: 16 amino acids. In DNA, the CDR3 is TGTGCCAGCAGCTTAGCATCTAGCGGGGCTCAAGAGACCCAGTACTTC. It specifies CASSLASSGAQETQYF.

The chain links TRBV19 to TRBJ1-2; 7 nucleotides agree with TRBD1. This CDR3 is 14 amino acids long. V shed 9 bases and J 6 bases; nucleotides not matched to a gene: 13. Germline assignment: CDR1 LNHDA and CDR2 SQIVND (reference sequence). The CDR3 reads CASLPLGDSHGYTF. CDR3 nucleotides: TGTGCCAGCCTACCCCTCGGGGACAGCCATGGCTACACCTTC.

CDR3 protein: CAISVGEGGTEAFF. CDR3 nucleotides: TGTGCCATCAGCGTTGGGGAGGGCGGGACTGAAGCTTTCTTT. The rearrangement joins TRBV10-3 to TRBJ1-1; the D is unclear. The CDR3 has 14 amino acids. Trimming took 6 bases from V and 5 from J, leaving 16 bases between them. CDR1 and CDR2 (germline): ENHRY, SYGVKD.

The CDR3 reads CARSSWGIEQGQERYGYTF. The CDR3 DNA reads as TGTGCCAGAAGCTCGTGGGGCATAGAACAGGGTCAGGAAAGGTATGGCTACACCTTC. V is TRBV5-3 and J is TRBJ1-2; tentatively, D is TRBD1 (6 bases). TRBV5-3 is filed as an ORF, its function uncertain. This CDR3 is 19 amino acids long. V was trimmed by 3 bases and J by 5 bases, leaving 29 bases between them.

The gene calls are TRBV29-1 and TRBJ1-1; no reliable D call. The CDR3 totals 11 residues. The V and J ends lost 3 bases and 5 bases respectively, with 7 bases between them. Germline V gene data show CDR1 as SQVTM and CDR2 as ANQGSEA. CDR3 amino acids: CSVDWGTEAFF. CDR3 bases: TGCAGCGTTGACTGGGGTACTGAAGCTTTCTTT. Full variable domain (missing parts from reference TRBV29-1 and TRBJ1-1): SAVISQKPSRDICQRGTSLTIQCQVDSQVTMMFWYRQQPGQSLTLIATANQGSEATYESGFVIDKFPISRPNLTFSTLTVSNMSPEDSSIYLCSVDWGTEAFFGQGTRLTVV.

The chain uses TRBV5-1 and TRBJ2-6; no clear D gene. The CDR3 is made up of 16 amino acids. Trimming took 4 bases from V and 0 from J, leaving 11 bases between them. Germline values: CDR1 SGHRS, CDR2 YFSETQ. The CDR3 is CASSKTHSSGANVLTF. DNA of the CDR3: TGCGCCAGCAGCAAGACCCATAGCTCTGGGGCCAACGTCCTGACTTTC.

The chain combines TRBV18 with TRBJ2-3; TRBD2 might be the D (6 bases). Germline loops: CDR1 KGHSH, CDR2 LQKENI. Trimming left V 3 bases short and J 3 bases short, with 7 bases between. The CDR3 contains 13 residues. CDR3 amino acids: CASSPGGTDTQYF. The CDR3 DNA reads TGTGCCAGCTCACCGGGGGGAACAGATACGCAGTATTTT.

The rearrangement links TRBV12-3 or TRBV12-4 to TRBJ1-3, with 7 bases lining up with TRBD1. J was trimmed by 4 bases and V by 10 bases; bases with no gene match: 7. The CDR3 covers 13 residues. CDR3 nucleotide sequence: TGTGCCACGGCGACAGGGTCCGGAAACACCATATATTTT. It specifies CATATGSGNTIYF.

The CDR3 is CASRGLGQGVNYGYTF. The CDR3 nucleotides are TGCGCCAGCAGAGGGCTAGGACAGGGAGTGAACTATGGCTACACCTTC. The rearrangement links TRBV4-1 to TRBJ1-2; 8 nucleotides agree with TRBD1. Germline assignment: CDR1 MGHRA and CDR2 YSYEKL. The CDR3 is 16 residues long. The V segment lost 6 bases and the J segment 2 bases; nucleotides outside the gene matches: 11.

The V and J genes are TRBV11-2 and TRBJ2-7; D is perhaps TRBD2 (7 bases). V was pared by 0 bases and J by 0 bases, with 24 bases between. The germline CDR1 and CDR2 sequences are SGHAT and FQNNGV. CDR3 length: 20 amino acids. CDR3 DNA sequence: TGTGCCAGCAGCTTAGACTGGCCAGGGGACCCCGGGGGGACCTCCTACGAGCAGTACTTC. Translating it yields CASSLDWPGDPGGTSYEQYF.

The V and J genes are TRBV7-9 and TRBJ2-1, with 9 bases aligning to TRBD2. Per germline, CDR1 SEHNR and CDR2 FQNEAQ (reference sequence). J gave up 3 bases and V 5 bases, and 2 bases lay outside the gene matches. The CDR3 spans 14 residues. CDR3: CASSGTSNYNEQFF. In nucleotides, the CDR3 is TGTGCCAGCAGCGGGACTAGCAACTACAATGAGCAGTTCTTC.

The J gene is TRBJ2-4, the V gene TRBV7-3; 8 nucleotides match TRBD2. The length of the CDR3 is 13 residues. Trimming at V came to 5 bases and at J to 6 bases, leaving 3 bases not matched to a gene. CDR1 is SGHTA and CDR2 is FQGTGA in the germline V gene. The CDR3 region has the DNA TGTGCCAGCAGCCCAAGCGGGGGAAACATTCAGTACTTC. Translation: CASSPSGGNIQYF.

This rearrangement joins TRBV6-2 or TRBV6-3 to TRBJ2-3; a weak D match, TRBD2 (5 bases). Germline CDR1 MNHEY, CDR2 SVGEGT. CDR3 size: 14 residues. V lost 5 bases and J lost 6, with 15 bases in between. As DNA, the CDR3 is TGTGCCAGCAGTCAACCCCCAATAGCGGATACGCAGTATTTT. Translation gives CASSQPPIADTQYF.

The chain recombines TRBV4-1 with TRBJ1-2, with a possible D match to TRBD1 (5 bases). V lost 4 bases, J lost 3 bases, and 33 bases lay in between. Germline lookup yields CDR1 MGHRA and CDR2 YSYEKL. This CDR3 region has 21 residues. The CDR3 nucleotides read TGCGCCAGCAGCCGCCCTTGGGCTGATACCAAGAAAGGGGATTCGGACTATGGCTACACCTTC. It is translated as CASSRPWADTKKGDSDYGYTF.

V usage is TRBV18 and J usage is TRBJ1-2, with 8 bases that match TRBD1. The germline V gene encodes CDR1 KGHSH and CDR2 LQKENI. V lost 5 bases to trimming and J lost 3 bases; unmatched junction nucleotides: 11. The CDR3 is made up of 16 amino acids. In DNA form, the CDR3 reads TGTGCCAGCTCATTGAGAACGCCGGGACAGGACTATGGCTACACCTTC. It yields the protein CASSLRTPGQDYGYTF.

The chain joins TRBV5-1 to TRBJ2-7, with a weak D call TRBD1 (6 bases). V lost 4 bases and J 5 bases, leaving 22 bases between the germline ends. The germline gives CDR1 SGHRS, CDR2 YFSETQ. This CDR3 is built from 16 residues. Here the CDR3 reads CASSRNIAGTKNEQYF. CDR3 bases: TGCGCCAGCAGCCGGAACATAGCCGGGACAAAAAACGAGCAGTACTTC.

The chain couples TRBV6-4 to TRBJ2-1, with 7 bases fitting TRBD2. Germline V gives CDR1 MRHNA, CDR2 SNTAGT. V lost 6 bases, J lost 2 bases, and 10 bases stayed unmatched. This CDR3 region has 16 residues. The CDR3 DNA reads as TGTGCCAGCAGCCTCTATCTAGCGGAACCCTACAATGAGCAGTTCTTC. This gives the protein CASSLYLAEPYNEQFF.

This chain uses TRBV5-8 with TRBJ1-2; no clear D gene. Trimming cost V 1 base and J 4 bases, with 11 bases left between them. The germline V gene has CDR1 SGHTS and CDR2 YDEGEE. The CDR3 is 14 amino acids. CDR3 sequence reads: CASSLIDGAYGYTF. CDR3 DNA: TGTGCCAGCAGCTTGATAGACGGTGCCTATGGCTACACCTTC.

This chain connects TRBV7-8 to TRBJ1-5; D remains ambiguous. Germline CDR1 SGHVS, CDR2 FQNEAQ. The CDR3 sequence is 13 residues long. Trimming shortened V by 1 base and J by 7 bases, and 8 bases separated the two germline ends. CDR3: CASSLDGAQPQHF. The CDR3 coding sequence is TGTGCCAGCAGCTTAGATGGCGCCCAGCCCCAGCATTTT.

This chain joins TRBV15 and TRBJ2-7; 11 bases fit TRBD2. The CDR3 length is 14 residues. Germline V lookup: CDR1 LNHNV, CDR2 YYDKDF (reference sequence). V trimming: 1 base; J trimming: 6 bases; junction bases outside the gene matches: 2. The DNA of the CDR3 is TGTGCCACCAGCAGAGTTCTAGCGGGAGGCGAGCAGTACTTC. The encoded protein is CATSRVLAGGEQYF.

This clone was seen just once. The genes are TRBV10-2 and TRBJ1-5, with 7 bases matching TRBD1. The CDR3 is 15 residues long. CDR1 is WSHSY, CDR2 SAAADI, per germline. Trimming cost V 5 bases and J 4 bases; bases outside gene matches: 8. This chain's CDR3 is CASSNSGTENQPQHF. Written as DNA, the CDR3 is TGCGCCAGCAGTAACTCCGGGACAGAGAATCAGCCCCAGCATTTT.

The rearrangement joins TRBV19 to TRBJ1-6; tentatively, D is TRBD1 (5 bases). Trimming left V 5 bases short and J 9 bases short, with 17 bases between. The CDR3 has 15 residues. CDR1 and CDR2 (germline): LNHDA, SQIVND (reference sequence). In DNA, the CDR3 is TGTGCCAGTAGTTATACCGCAGGGATAGGTTCACCCCTCCACTTT. Encoded protein: CASSYTAGIGSPLHF.

This clone was detected only once. The rearrangement joins TRBV29-1 to TRBJ2-2, with TRBD2 identical over 10 bases. Germline assignment: CDR1 SQVTM and CDR2 ANQGSEA. CDR3 length equals 17 residues. V shed 7 bases, J shed 4 bases, and the junction held 15 bases outside the gene matches. CDR3 sequence reads: CSGILAGATQGTGELFF. CDR3 sequence (DNA): TGCAGCGGAATCCTAGCGGGAGCGACTCAGGGCACCGGGGAGCTGTTTTTT.

The chain uses TRBV12-5 and TRBJ2-3; 7 bases fit TRBD2. With 5 bases clipped from V and 11 bases from J, the junction kept 7 bases outside the gene matches. This CDR3 region has 12 residues. Germline CDR1 and CDR2: LGHNT and FRNRAP. This chain's CDR3 is CASGLWGGKQYF. DNA of the CDR3: TGTGCTAGTGGTCTATGGGGGGGGAAGCAGTATTTT.

The rearrangement links TRBV5-1 to TRBJ2-7, with D unclear. Looked up from germline, CDR1 is SGHRS and CDR2 is YFSETQ. Trimming left V 1 base short and J 3 bases short, with 5 bases between. CDR3 length: 12 residues. The CDR3 nucleotides are TGCGCCAGCAGCTTGACGGACTACGAGCAGTACTTC. Its translation: CASSLTDYEQYF.